The rows below give T cell receptor beta chains drawn from one sample of a study of blood T cell repertoires in COVID-19. TCRdb keeps only in-frame clones here, not all; method: immunoSEQ multiplex PCR. The sample contains 150,000 to 200,000 clones, about 77% of which appear only once. The source material was peripheral blood. These receptors were collected from a woman aged 80 or over with acute or convalescent COVID-19. Both conserved end residues are part of each CDR3. A D gene is named only where the DNA matches it firmly. Size values are once, few and many counts, or a class for expanded clones, and some rows have none.

D gene,clone size,J gene,V gene,CDR3 DNA,CDR3 protein
TRBD1,NA,TRBJ1-5,TRBV5-6,TGTGCCAGCAGCTTGGCCCTGGGGACAGGGATCAATCAGCCCCAGCATTTT,CASSLALGTGINQPQHF
TRBD2,NA,TRBJ2-7,TRBV6-1,TGTGCCAGCAGTGATGGACTAGCGGGAGCAGCCTACGAGCAGTACTTC,CASSDGLAGAAYEQYF
NA,NA,TRBJ1-1,TRBV19,TGTGCCAGTAGTATAGCTGGACAGGAAGCTTTCTTT,CASSIAGQEAFF
TRBD1,NA,TRBJ1-5,TRBV28,TGTGCCAGCAGTTTATCCGGGACAGGGGTCCAGCCCCAGCATTTT,CASSLSGTGVQPQHF
NA,NA,TRBJ1-1,TRBV3-1/TRBV3-2,TGTGCCAGCAGCCAAACAGGGCGGAGAGCTTTCTTT,CASSQTGRRAFF
TRBD2,NA,TRBJ2-1,TRBV5-1,TGCGCCAGCAGCTTGGTTTCCGGGACTAGCGGGACCATTAAGCAGTTCTTC,CASSLVSGTSGTIKQFF
TRBD1,NA,TRBJ1-2,TRBV11-2,TGTGCCAGCAGCTCCTCCCAGGGGGGAGACTATGGCTACACCTTC,CASSSSQGGDYGYTF
NA,NA,TRBJ2-7,TRBV3-1/TRBV3-2,TGTGCCAGCAGCCCCCAGAGAGGATACTACGAGCAGTACTTC,CASSPQRGYYEQYF
NA,NA,TRBJ1-3,TRBV2,TGTGCCAGCAGTCCAGGGGCTGGAAACACCATATATTTT,CASSPGAGNTIYF
NA,NA,TRBJ2-2,TRBV27,TGTGCCAGCAGTTTCCGACTGTCCAGGGAGCTGTTTTTT,CASSFRLSRELFF
TRBD2,NA,TRBJ2-1,TRBV28,TGTGCCAGCAGACCGGCCTCGGGGGGAACTGGGAATGAGCAGTTCTTC,CASRPASGGTGNEQFF
NA,NA,TRBJ2-1,TRBV4-1,TGCGCCAGCAGCCAAGTAGCCCAGGGCCCCTACAATGAGCAGTTCTTC,CASSQVAQGPYNEQFF
TRBD2,NA,TRBJ2-1,TRBV7-9,TGTGCCAGCAGCACGCCTGCTAGCGGGAGCGGGGCTGAGCAGTTCTTC,CASSTPASGSGAEQFF
TRBD2,NA,TRBJ2-5,TRBV4-1,TGCGCCAGCAGCCCATCTGGACTAGCGGGTATGGAGACCCAGTACTTC,CASSPSGLAGMETQYF
NA,once,TRBJ2-5,TRBV4-1,TGCGCCAGCAGCCGACTGCTACAAGAGACCCAGTACTTC,CASSRLLQETQYF
NA,NA,TRBJ2-7,TRBV28,TGTGCCAGCAGTTTAATAGGAGAACGTTGGGAGCAGTACTTC,CASSLIGERWEQYF
TRBD1,NA,TRBJ2-1,TRBV27,TGTGCCAGCAGCCCAGGGACAGGGGGGTTTGAGCAGTTCTTC,CASSPGTGGFEQFF
NA,NA,TRBJ1-2,TRBV5-1,TGCGCCAGCAGCTTGGTAGCGGGGAACCAGGGTGGCTACACCTTC,CASSLVAGNQGGYTF
NA,once,TRBJ2-3,TRBV7-2,TGTGCCAGCAGCCCCCGGGGGAGTCCCCCAGATACGCAGTATTTT,CASSPRGSPPDTQYF
NA,NA,TRBJ1-1,TRBV5-4,TGTGCCAGCAGCCAGACAGCGAACACTGAAGCTTTCTTT,CASSQTANTEAFF
NA,few,TRBJ1-1,TRBV21-1,TGTGCCAGCAGCAGTAGGGGAGGGGCTGAAGCTTTCTTT,CASSSRGGAEAFF
TRBD1,NA,TRBJ1-4,TRBV4-1,TGCGCCAGCAGCCAAGATGGACAGGGCCCGGAAGGTGAAAAACTGTTTTTT,CASSQDGQGPEGEKLFF
TRBD1,NA,TRBJ2-3,TRBV5-4,TGTGCCAGCAGCCCAGACAGGGTCCCAGATACGCAGTATTTT,CASSPDRVPDTQYF
NA,NA,TRBJ2-3,TRBV20-1,TGCAGTGCTAGTATGACTAGTCGTGGCACGGAGGCGCAGTATTTT,CSASMTSRGTEAQYF
NA,NA,TRBJ2-7,TRBV27,TGTGCCAGCAGTTTAGGAGGGCCGGTCGAGCAGTACTTC,CASSLGGPVEQYF
NA,NA,TRBJ2-3,TRBV2,TGTGCCAGCAGTGAAGCGGGCCCCGGAACAGGTGCGGATACGCAGTATTTT,CASSEAGPGTGADTQYF
TRBD1,NA,TRBJ1-1,TRBV2,TGTGCCAGCAGTGGACAGGGTGGGACTGAAGCTTTCTTT,CASSGQGGTEAFF
NA,once,TRBJ1-1,TRBV5-6,TGTGCCAGCAGCTTAGGGACACGGGGCACTGAAGCTTTCTTT,CASSLGTRGTEAFF
NA,NA,TRBJ2-1,TRBV7-6,TGTGCCACCAGTCAGCGGAGCGGGTCCTACAATGAGCAGTTCTTC,CATSQRSGSYNEQFF
TRBD1,NA,TRBJ1-2,TRBV3-1/TRBV3-2,TGTGCCAGCAGCCAAGCAGGGGGCGGGCGCTATGGCTACACCTTC,CASSQAGGGRYGYTF
NA,once,TRBJ1-1,TRBV18,TGTGCCAGCTCACCACCCGGCAGGCTTACGACTGAAGCTTTCTTT,CASSPPGRLTTEAFF
TRBD1,NA,TRBJ1-6,TRBV28,TGTGCCAGCAGTTGGGACAGGGGGAATTCACCCCTCCACTTT,CASSWDRGNSPLHF